This T cell receptor beta chain comes out of a study of beta chain features in type 1 diabetes. Findings and caveats of the study: Researchers report that Type 1 diabetes patients had moderately but significantly shorter TCRB CDR3s across all four CD4+ subsets.

Averaging about 116 mL, one heparinised blood draw was given by each donor. Purities in excess of 95% were seen in all sorted populations. The CDR3 is 16 residues long. Germline V gives CDR1 KGHSH, CDR2 LQKENI. V was cut by 1 base and J by 6 bases, with 16 bases left in between. Every isolated RNA sample was fully reverse transcribed, so sequencing captured expressed TCRB transcripts. The protocol was immunoSEQ multiplex PCR, while the TCRdb copy is restricted to in-frame clones and leaves out a portion. The sample holds roughly 240,000 clones, 13% to 15% seen once. This clone was seen more than once but under ten times. Its target is not known.

V usage is TRBV18 and J usage is TRBJ2-1; D might be TRBD1 (6 bases). The TCR originated in a woman aged 40 to 50 in good health. The sample comprised naive CD4+ T cells from blood. The DNA for the CDR3 is TGTGCCAGCTCACCACAAAACACAGGGATCTTCAATGAGCAGTTCTTC. It yields the protein CASSPQNTGIFNEQFF.